Listed below are T cell receptor beta chains from one sample, sequenced in a study of blood T cell repertoires in COVID-19. Method: immunoSEQ multiplex PCR; TCRdb's copy keeps in-frame clones and lacks some. The sample holds approximately 90,000 clones, roughly 88% seen once. Input material: peripheral blood. The receptor source for this set is an elderly woman with active or convalescent COVID-19. Both conserved end residues are part of each CDR3. D genes are given only for firm matches. Not all rows give a size; the values are once, few, many and, for expanded clones, a class.

abundance	d_gene	j_gene	v_gene	CDR3nt	CDR3aa
-	-	TRBJ2-6	TRBV5-1	TGCGCCAGCAGCTTGTCAGGAACCGGGGCCAACGTCCTGACTTTC	CASSLSGTGANVLTF
-	-	TRBJ1-5	TRBV18	TGTGCCAGCTCACCCGGGGATATCAACCGCTTAGGTCCCCATCAGCCCCAGCATTTT	CASSPGDINRLGPHQPQHF
-	-	TRBJ1-5	TRBV28	TGTGCCAGCAGTTTAACCGGACAGTTTCCTTTCAATCAGCCCCAGCATTTT	CASSLTGQFPFNQPQHF
-	TRBD2	TRBJ2-2	TRBV2	TGTGCCAGCAGGGGGACTAGCGGGGGAATCGGGGAGCTGTTTTTT	CASRGTSGGIGELFF
-	TRBD2	TRBJ2-3	TRBV6-5	TGTGCCAGCAGTTACGAGCGGGGGGGCACAGATACGCAGTATTTT	CASSYERGGTDTQYF
-	TRBD1	TRBJ2-2	TRBV9	TGTGCCAGCAGCGTAGGACAGGGTAACGCCGGGGAGCTGTTTTTT	CASSVGQGNAGELFF
-	-	TRBJ1-1	TRBV5-1	TGCGCCAGCAGGTTGGACACGGAGGGAGCTTTCTTT	CASRLDTEGAFF
-	-	TRBJ2-5	TRBV7-3	TGTGCCAGCAGCAGGGGGGGCCGGGAGACCCAGTACTTC	CASSRGGRETQYF
-	TRBD1	TRBJ2-7	TRBV28	TGTGCCAGCAGTAAGGGACAGGGGGACTACGAGCAGTACTTC	CASSKGQGDYEQYF
-	-	TRBJ2-3	TRBV5-1	TGCGCCAGCAGCTTGGATGGTAGCGGAGGAGATACGCAGTATTTT	CASSLDGSGGDTQYF
-	-	TRBJ2-4	TRBV5-1	TGCGCCAGCAGCACCCTGACGGGGGACATTCAGTACTTC	CASSTLTGDIQYF
-	TRBD1	TRBJ1-5	TRBV19	TGTGCCAGTAGTATGGGGACAGGGTCAAGTCAGCCCCAGCATTTT	CASSMGTGSSQPQHF
-	TRBD2	TRBJ2-3	TRBV29-1	TGCAGCGTTGTTGGGGGGGGAAGCACAGATACGCAGTATTTT	CSVVGGGSTDTQYF
-	-	TRBJ2-7	TRBV24-1	TGTGCCACCAGTGATTCTACAGGGCCCAACGAGCAGTACTTC	CATSDSTGPNEQYF
-	-	TRBJ2-2	TRBV5-1	TGCGCCAGCAGCTTGGATAGAAACACCGGGGAGCTGTTTTTT	CASSLDRNTGELFF
-	TRBD1	TRBJ1-6	TRBV6-5	TGTGCCAGCAATCCGGGACAGGTTAATTCACCCCTCCACTTT	CASNPGQVNSPLHF
few	-	TRBJ2-7	TRBV7-8	TGTGCCAGCAGCGCCCAGTATGGGCGGGACTTTTACGAGCAGTACTTC	CASSAQYGRDFYEQYF
-	-	TRBJ1-1	TRBV5-1	TGCGCCAGCAGCTTGGGGCGGGTTGGGAACACTGAAGCTTTCTTT	CASSLGRVGNTEAFF
-	-	TRBJ1-4	TRBV5-1	TGCGCCAGCAGCTTGGGCGGGCAGCCTAATGAAAAACTGTTTTTT	CASSLGGQPNEKLFF
-	-	TRBJ2-7	TRBV21-1	TGTGCCAGCAGCCGCAGACAGGGGGTTTCCTACGAGCAGTACTTC	CASSRRQGVSYEQYF
-	TRBD2	TRBJ2-1	TRBV5-4	TGTGCCAGCAGCCTACGCGGGGGGCCCTCCTACAATGAGCAGTTCTTC	CASSLRGGPSYNEQFF
-	-	TRBJ2-3	TRBV29-1	TGCAGCGTTGTGCTCGGGGATACGCAGTATTTT	CSVVLGDTQYF
once	-	TRBJ1-4	TRBV5-1	TGCGCCAGCAGCGTATACGGAGGCAAGGAAAAACTGTTTTTT	CASSVYGGKEKLFF
few	-	TRBJ1-1	TRBV5-1	TGCGCCAGCAGCCGAACGACAGCAGCTGGCGCTGAAGCTTTCTTT	CASSRTTAAGAEAFF
-	-	TRBJ2-7	TRBV20-1	TGCAGTGCTGTAAAGGGAGTCGAGCAGTACTTC	CSAVKGVEQYF
-	-	TRBJ2-3	TRBV3-1/TRBV3-2	TGTGCCAGCAGCCGAGGGGCGGGGGCCGATACGCAGTATTTT	CASSRGAGADTQYF
-	TRBD1	TRBJ1-1	TRBV18	TGTGCCAGCTCACCGGGACAGCCGAACACTGAAGCTTTCTTT	CASSPGQPNTEAFF
-	-	TRBJ2-7	TRBV4-1	TGCGCCAGCAGCTTTGCGGAGGCTCTCGAGCAGTACTTC	CASSFAEALEQYF